Each of the 29 T cell receptor beta chains below was sequenced from the same sample in a study of cytomegalovirus exposure and HLA in healthy donors. Both 60 Vbeta primers and 13 Jbeta primers went into the PCR. Assay: immunoSEQ multiplex PCR; the TCRdb copy retains only in-frame clones and omits some. The sample yields 210,000 or so clones, approximately 79% seen once. Sequences were obtained from PBMCs. These receptors came from a girl aged 2-10 years in good health and CMV-seronegative.

This sequence joins TRBV7-2 and TRBJ1-5, with TRBD1 matching 7 bases. Germline V gene sequence: CDR1 SGHTA, CDR2 FQGNSA. Losses at the gene ends were 2 bases for V and 5 bases for J; bases not matched to a gene: 0. The CDR3 covers 13 residues. CDR3 DNA sequence: TGTGCCAGCAGCTTACAGGGGGATCAGCCCCAGCATTTT. Protein: CASSLQGDQPQHF.

This chain uses TRBV4-1 with TRBJ2-1, with D perhaps matching TRBD2 (6 bases). CDR1 is MGHRA and CDR2 is YSYEKL in the germline V gene. The V gene lost 4 bases and the J gene lost 7 bases, with 17 bases spanning the gap. CDR3 length equals 15 residues. CDR3: CASSPGVRRLNEQFF. The CDR3 region has the DNA TGCGCCAGCAGCCCGGGGGTGAGGCGTCTTAATGAGCAGTTCTTC.

Only a few counts were recorded for this clone. The chain is built from TRBV25-1 and TRBJ2-7; TRBD2 might be the D (6 bases). CDR1 is MGHDK, CDR2 SYGVNS, per germline. V shed 4 bases and J shed 3 bases, with 13 bases lying between them. The CDR3 has 14 amino acids. CDR3 in amino acids: CASSAVREYYEQYF. The CDR3 DNA reads TGTGCCAGCAGTGCAGTCCGGGAGTACTACGAGCAGTACTTC.

In regard to this clone: The conserved final phenylalanine or tryptophan is absent from the CDR3, which likely points to a read error. V and J are TRBV13 and TRBJ1-5; a possible D gene is TRBD1 (6 bases). With 0 bases removed from V and 2 bases from J, the gap between germline ends came to 14 bases. The CDR3 extends over 17 amino acids. The germline V gene encodes CDR1 PRHDT and CDR2 FYEKMQ (reference sequence). The DNA for the CDR3 is TGTGCCAGCAGCTTAGGCCGGGGGGCGGGGGGCAATCAGCCCCAGCATCTT. Translation gives CASSLGRGAGGNQPQHL.

The chain employs TRBV2 and TRBJ2-5; 8 bases line up with TRBD2. Per the germline V gene, CDR1 is SNHLY and CDR2 is FYNNEI. This CDR3 contains 15 residues. After removal of 2 bases from V and 5 bases from J, the junction contained 7 bases not matched to a gene. CDR3 nucleotide sequence: TGTGCCAGCAGTGAACTCGGGGGGGCCAGGGAGACCCAGTACTTC. Protein sequence: CASSELGGARETQYF.

This clone was observed a single time. The CDR3 here is CASSSGQMGEKLFF. The DNA for the CDR3 is TGTGCCAGCAGCTCAGGACAGATGGGGGAAAAACTGTTTTTT. The rearrangement links TRBV5-4 to TRBJ1-4; possibly TRBD1 for D (6 bases). Germline CDR1 and CDR2: SGHNT and YYREEE (reference sequence). The CDR3 is 14 amino acids. Trimming took 3 bases from V and 8 from J, leaving 14 bases between them.

The chain couples TRBV7-7 to TRBJ2-7; 7 nucleotides agree with TRBD1. The CDR3 has 13 residues. CDR1 and CDR2 (germline): SSHAT, FNYEAQ (reference sequence). J lost 0 bases, V lost 5 bases, and 1 base had no gene match. DNA for the CDR3: TGTGCCAGCAGCCCAGGGGGCTCCTACGAGCAGTACTTC. Its protein product is CASSPGGSYEQYF. Looking up the rest from reference TRBV7-7 and TRBJ2-7 gives the full variable domain: GAGVSQSPRYKVTKRGQDVTLRCDPISSHATLYWYQQALGQGPEFLTYFNYEAQPDKSGLPSDRFSAERPEGSISTLTIQRTEQRDSAMYRCASSPGGSYEQYFGPGTRLTVT.

This chain joins TRBV4-2 and TRBJ2-2; D unresolved. The CDR3 covers 14 residues. Trimming shortened V by 3 bases and J by 1 base, and 6 bases separated the two germline ends. CDR1 and CDR2 (germline): LGHNA, YNFKEQ. The CDR3: CASSHTRNTGELFF. The DNA for the CDR3 is TGTGCCAGCAGCCACACAAGGAACACCGGGGAGCTGTTTTTT.

The chain has TRBV11-2 and TRBJ2-7, with 7 bases identical to TRBD1. Looked up from germline, CDR1 is SGHAT and CDR2 is FQNNGV. There are 16 residues in the CDR3. V dropped 3 bases and J dropped 3; count of bases not matched to a gene: 11. The CDR3 DNA sequence: TGTGCCAGCAGCTTGGAAGGGGAGAGGGGGCGCTACGAGCAGTACTTC. Its translation is CASSLEGERGRYEQYF.

V usage is TRBV9 and J usage is TRBJ2-7; 10 nucleotides align to TRBD2. The CDR3 extends over 14 amino acids. Germline CDR1 SGDLS, CDR2 YYNGEE. The V and J ends lost 4 bases and 7 bases, in that order; junction bases with no gene match: 8. CDR3: CASSSSGGALEQYF. For the CDR3, the DNA is TGTGCCAGCAGCTCCAGCGGGGGGGCCTTAGAGCAGTACTTC.

The chain employs TRBV4-1 and TRBJ2-1; D may be TRBD2 (5 bases). V gave up 6 bases and J gave up 3 bases, with 15 bases separating them. The CDR3 is 15 residues long. Germline assignment: CDR1 MGHRA and CDR2 YSYEKL. CDR3 sequence reads: CASSLGREGYNEQFF. In DNA, the CDR3 is TGCGCCAGCAGTTTAGGACGGGAAGGCTACAATGAGCAGTTCTTC.

The chain joins TRBV4-1 to TRBJ2-3; 9 positions match TRBD2. The ends lost 0 bases at V and 1 base at J; junction bases unmatched: 5. This CDR3 contains 17 residues. Germline values: CDR1 MGHRA, CDR2 YSYEKL. CDR3 region: CASSQDGVAGGTDTQYF. The DNA of the CDR3 is TGCGCCAGCAGCCAAGACGGGGTAGCGGGGGGCACAGATACGCAGTATTTT.

This chain joins TRBV5-6 and TRBJ1-4, with 9 bases identical to TRBD1. CDR3 length equals 13 residues. Trimming took 5 bases from V and 8 from J; bases not matched to a gene: 4. CDR1 and CDR2 from the germline V gene are SGHDT and YYEEEE. CDR3 sequence reads: CASRGQGNEKLFF. The CDR3 region has the DNA TGTGCCAGCAGGGGACAGGGAAACGAAAAACTGTTTTTT.

The rearrangement joins TRBV19 to TRBJ1-2, with 7 bases aligning to TRBD1. CDR1 and CDR2 (germline): LNHDA, SQIVND (reference sequence). The V segment lost 3 bases and the J segment 7 bases; nucleotides outside the gene matches: 5. This CDR3 has 13 amino acids. CDR3 sequence reads: CASSMDRNGGYTF. CDR3 sequence (DNA): TGTGCCAGTAGTATGGACAGGAATGGTGGCTACACCTTC.

This clone occurred once. The rearrangement uses TRBV5-4 and TRBJ1-6; D is possibly TRBD1 (6 bases). The V end lost 4 bases, the J end lost 8 bases, and 10 bases lay between the germline ends. The germline V gene encodes CDR1 SGHNT and CDR2 YYREEE (reference sequence). This CDR3 spans 13 amino acids. CDR3 sequence: CASSGGLYSPLHF. In nucleotides, the CDR3 is TGTGCCAGCAGCGGGGGCCTCTATTCACCCCTCCACTTT.

Comment on this clone: Within the sample, other DNA sequences also encode this same CDR3. In DNA form, the CDR3 reads TGTGCCAGCAGCTTGGACTTTGGTCAGCCCCAGCATTTT. It encodes CASSLDFGQPQHF. The chain is built from TRBV11-2 and TRBJ1-5; D ambiguous. Deletions cut 3 bases from V and 6 bases from J, with 9 bases between. Germline V gene lookup returns CDR1 SGHAT and CDR2 FQNNGV. This CDR3 is built from 13 residues.

V is TRBV2 and J is TRBJ1-1; 8 bases map to TRBD1. J lost 11 bases, V lost 7 bases, and 15 bases had no gene match. Germline CDR1 SNHLY, CDR2 FYNNEI. CDR3 length: 14 amino acids. This CDR3 is CASNADRGEVRAFF. CDR3 sequence (DNA): TGTGCCAGCAACGCAGACAGGGGCGAGGTCCGGGCTTTCTTT.

The chain recombines TRBV6-1 with TRBJ2-7; the D gene is possibly TRBD1 (5 bases). Germline V gene sequence: CDR1 MNHNS, CDR2 SASEGT. The CDR3 consists of 11 residues. Deletions cut 8 bases from V and 7 bases from J, with 12 bases between. CDR3 DNA: TGTGCCAGCCTAGGGGCAAGGGAGCAGTACTTC. Protein sequence: CASLGAREQYF.

The chain links TRBV6-5 to TRBJ1-2; a weak D match, TRBD1 (6 bases). Per the germline V gene, CDR1 is MNHEY and CDR2 is SVGAGI. The ends were cut back, 0 bases at V and 8 bases at J, with 10 bases in the middle. The CDR3 is 13 residues long. The DNA for the CDR3 is TGTGCCAGCAGTTACTCCGACAGGTTCGGCTACACCTTC. This sequence encodes CASSYSDRFGYTF.

This chain uses TRBV7-2 with TRBJ2-1, with D maybe TRBD2 (6 bases). Between the trimmed V and J ends, which lost 8 bases and 8 bases, there was a span of 16 bases. The CDR3 consists of 13 residues. Germline CDR1 is SGHTA and CDR2 is FQGNSA. The CDR3 DNA follows: TGTGCCAGCGGTTGGAGGGTGGGATATGAGCAGTTCTTC. It codes for CASGWRVGYEQFF.

CDR3 nucleotide sequence: TGTGCCAGCAGCTTAGGAGTGTTGGGACTAGACAATGAGCAGTTCTTC. Its protein is CASSLGVLGLDNEQFF. The rearrangement uses TRBV7-9 and TRBJ2-1, with 8 bases aligning to TRBD2. The germline CDR1 and CDR2 sequences are SEHNR and FQNEAQ (reference sequence). This CDR3 spans 16 amino acids. J was trimmed by 5 bases and V by 1 base; bases with no gene match: 7.

The CDR3 sequence: CASSDMGPTDTQYF. In nucleotides, the CDR3 is TGTGCCAGCAGTGACATGGGCCCCACAGATACGCAGTATTTT. The chain couples TRBV6-1 to TRBJ2-3; D uncertain. Germline V gene sequence: CDR1 MNHNS, CDR2 SASEGT. This CDR3 is 14 amino acids long. Trimming removed 3 bases from V and 2 bases from J, with 9 bases in between.

The chain has TRBV5-5 and TRBJ2-1, with 7 bases matching TRBD1. CDR3 length: 15 amino acids. Unmatched junction bases numbered 8, after V lost 2 bases and J lost 6 bases. Germline loops: CDR1 SGHKS, CDR2 YYEKEE (reference sequence). CDR3 loop: CASSFAGGAANEQFF. In nucleotides, the CDR3 is TGTGCCAGCAGCTTTGCAGGGGGAGCCGCCAATGAGCAGTTCTTC.

The chain carries TRBV9 and TRBJ1-4; TRBD1 matches 8 bases. Germline CDR1 reads SGDLS; CDR2 reads YYNGEE. V shed 5 bases and J 1 base; nucleotides not matched to a gene: 10. This CDR3 region has 17 residues. CDR3 in amino acids: CASSLLGQAETNEKLFF. DNA of the CDR3: TGTGCCAGCAGTTTGTTGGGACAGGCGGAAACTAATGAAAAACTGTTTTTT.

The chain recombines TRBV19 with TRBJ1-1; D gene unclear. Trimming pared 7 bases from V and 1 base from J, leaving 13 bases between. This CDR3 contains 14 residues. CDR1 and CDR2 from the germline V gene are LNHDA and SQIVND (reference sequence). The CDR3 region has the DNA TGTGCCAGTACCCGTTCGCGATCGAACACTGAAGCTTTCTTT. This translates into CASTRSRSNTEAFF.

This clone was observed a few times. Germline is not matched at one junction end, which may reflect a read error. This rearrangement joins TRBV7-9 to TRBJ1-1, with 9 bases that match TRBD1. The CDR3 covers 16 residues. CDR1 is SEHNR, CDR2 FQNEAQ, per germline (reference sequence). CDR3 sequence: CACRRDRDFMNTEAFF. As DNA, the CDR3 is TGTGCCTGCAGGCGGGACAGGGACTTCATGAACACTGAAGCTTTCTTT.

This chain joins TRBV18 and TRBJ1-3, with TRBD1 matching 9 bases. Germline V CDR1 and CDR2: KGHSH, LQKENI. The V segment lost 4 bases and the J segment 5 bases; nucleotides outside the gene matches: 6. The CDR3 sequence is 15 residues long. This chain's CDR3 is CASSLPGQGRNTIYF. For the CDR3, the DNA is TGTGCCAGCTCACTACCGGGACAGGGACGAAACACCATATATTTT.

In DNA, the CDR3 is TGTGCCAGCAGCTCGACTAGCGGGGGGGCTAACACCGGGGAGCTGTTTTTT. It is translated as CASSSTSGGANTGELFF. V gene TRBV7-3 combines with J gene TRBJ2-2; 14 positions agree with TRBD2. This CDR3 comprises 17 residues. Germline-derived CDR1 and CDR2 are SGHTA and FQGTGA. Unmatched junction bases numbered 3, after V lost 4 bases and J lost 2 bases.

The chain combines TRBV30 with TRBJ1-2; 10 bases fit TRBD1. Germline CDR1 GTSNPN, CDR2 SVGIG (reference sequence). The CDR3 loop spans 15 amino acids. The trim removed 0 bases at V and 6 bases at J, leaving 7 bases unmatched. The CDR3 DNA follows: TGTGCCTGGAGTGTCGAGACAGGGGGCTTCAATGGCTACACCTTC. As protein: CAWSVETGGFNGYTF.